Listed here are 14 T cell receptor beta chains from one sample, sequenced in a study of blood T cells in healthy people across ages. A second PCR of roughly 6 to 12 cycles used a sample-barcoded 5' primer and a J-beta primer mix. In TCRdb, the 5' RACE reads were re-called with MiXCR into one record per CDR3 protein. This table has about 640,000 distinct CDR3 sequences, around 31% appearing once. The sample was blood. The receptors were sampled from a woman of 80 years or more in good health.

The chain uses TRBV7-3 and TRBJ1-2; D gene unclear. Germline CDR1 is SGHTA and CDR2 is FQGTGA. Trimming cost V 1 base and J 4 bases, with 16 bases left between them. This CDR3 has 16 amino acids. CDR3: CASSLRGTTGAYGYTF. In DNA, the CDR3 is TGTGCCAGCAGCTTAAGGGGAACCACTGGCGCCTATGGCTACACCTTC.

This clonotype showed up many times. The CDR3 sequence is CASSQESGTGELFF. The CDR3 DNA follows: TGTGCCAGCAGCCAAGAAAGCGGAACCGGGGAGCTGTTTTTT. The genes are TRBV3-1 and TRBJ2-2, with D tentatively TRBD2 (5 bases). The germline gives CDR1 LGHDT, CDR2 YNNKEL (reference sequence). Deletions cut 0 bases from V and 5 bases from J, with 7 bases between. The CDR3 sequence is 14 residues long.

About this clonotype itself: A much bigger clone sits one base away, suggesting this may be a read error. The J gene is TRBJ2-7, the V gene TRBV15, with no clear D. The CDR3 extends over 15 amino acids. Germline V lookup: CDR1 LNHNV, CDR2 YYDKDF (reference sequence). V was trimmed by 0 bases and J by 1 base, leaving 10 bases between them. CDR3 region: CATSRETMGSYEQYF. For the CDR3, the DNA is TGTGCCACCAGCAGAGAAACGATGGGATCCTACGAGCAGTACTTC.

In this sample, this clonotype turned up a few times. The gene calls are TRBV6-6 and TRBJ1-1; possibly TRBD1 for D (5 bases). Germline CDR1 reads MNHNY; CDR2 reads SVGAGI (reference sequence). The CDR3 extends over 14 amino acids. The V and J ends lost 5 bases and 4 bases respectively, with 14 bases between them. This CDR3 reads CASSSPGVGTEAFF. CDR3 coding DNA: TGTGCCAGCAGTAGCCCGGGGGTCGGCACTGAAGCTTTCTTT.

For this clonotype: A clone one base away is much larger, so this may be a read error. V usage is TRBV9 and J usage is TRBJ2-1, with a tentative D call TRBD2 (6 bases). Trimming removed 0 bases at V and 3 bases at J, with 10 bases between. The CDR3 spans 15 residues. Germline loops: CDR1 SGDLS, CDR2 YYNGEE. The CDR3 loop reads CASSVVSSDYNEQFF. The CDR3 DNA sequence: TGTGCCAGCAGCGTAGTATCTAGCGACTACAATGAGCAGTTCTTC.

This clonotype was counted between two and nine times. J is TRBJ2-3 and V is TRBV30; D unclear. Per germline, CDR1 GTSNPN and CDR2 SVGIG (reference sequence). The CDR3 contains 12 residues. V dropped 5 bases and J dropped 6 bases, with 12 bases sitting between them. For the CDR3, the DNA is TGTGCCTGGGCTTCGGACGTGGATACGCAGTATTTT. It yields the protein CAWASDVDTQYF. The complete variable domain, with remaining parts taken from reference TRBV30 and TRBJ2-3, reads SQTIHQWPATLVQPVGSPLSLECTVEGTSNPNLYWYRQAAGRGLQLLFYSVGIGQISSEVPQNLSASRPQDRQFILSSKKLLLSDSGFYLCAWASDVDTQYFGPGTRLTVL.

This clonotype was found many times. The chain couples TRBV3-1 to TRBJ2-7; D gene unclear. This CDR3 is built from 12 residues. CDR1 and CDR2 (germline): LGHDT, YNNKEL (reference sequence). Trimming removed 4 bases from V and 3 bases from J, with 7 bases in between. CDR3 protein: CASSRVIYEQYF. For the CDR3, the DNA is TGTGCCAGCAGCCGAGTCATCTACGAGCAGTACTTC.

This clonotype has a handful of counts. A read error is possible here, since a much larger clone lies one base away. The chain uses TRBV6-6 and TRBJ2-5; no clear D. The CDR3 has 11 amino acids. The germline V gene encodes CDR1 MNHNY and CDR2 SVGAGI (reference sequence). This CDR3 is CAGSAGSRQYF. In nucleotides, the CDR3 is TGTGCCGGCAGTGCCGGGTCACGACAGTACTTC.

This chain links TRBV5-4 with TRBJ1-1, with 8 bases that match TRBD1. J lost 11 bases, V lost 0 bases, and 15 bases had no gene match. Germline V CDR1 and CDR2: SGHNT, YYREEE (reference sequence). The CDR3 runs to 16 residues. CDR3 DNA sequence: TGTGCCAGCAGCTTGGCCGGGGGGCAGGGGGCTCGTTTTGCTTTCTTT. Protein product: CASSLAGGQGARFAFF.

This chain joins TRBV7-2 and TRBJ1-2; a possible D gene is TRBD1 (6 bases). The ends were cut back, 2 bases at V and 6 bases at J, with 22 bases in the middle. The CDR3 runs to 17 residues. Germline CDR1 reads SGHTA; CDR2 reads FQGNSA. Here the CDR3 reads CASSLNGGGLSLDGYTF. CDR3 DNA: TGTGCCAGCAGCTTAAATGGCGGGGGCCTATCCCTCGATGGCTACACCTTC.

This clonotype was picked up a small number of times. The chain combines TRBV28 with TRBJ1-4; 8 nucleotides line up with TRBD1. The CDR3 is 15 residues long. Germline V gene sequence: CDR1 MDHEN, CDR2 SYDVKM. The V and J ends lost 1 base and 7 bases, in that order; junction bases with no gene match: 5. The CDR3 reads CASSLLTGGIEKLFF. CDR3 coding DNA: TGTGCCAGCAGTTTATTAACAGGGGGAATTGAAAAACTGTTTTTT.

This clonotype showed up just a few times. The chain has TRBV27 and TRBJ1-1; D is unresolved. This CDR3 spans 15 amino acids. Germline V gene sequence: CDR1 MNHEY, CDR2 SMNVEV (reference sequence). V shed 5 bases and J shed 3 bases, with 16 bases lying between them. The DNA for the CDR3 is TGTGCCAGCAGTCCCACCAGCCTTGGGGACACTGAAGCTTTCTTT. The encoded protein is CASSPTSLGDTEAFF.

CDR3 in amino acids: CASRAGTREAEQFF. The CDR3 nucleotides are TGTGCCAGCAGGGCCGGGACCAGGGAGGCTGAGCAGTTCTTC. The chain has TRBV6-6 and TRBJ2-1; weak D call: TRBD2 (6 bases). This CDR3 spans 14 amino acids. V was cut by 6 bases and J by 9 bases, with 18 bases left in between. CDR1 and CDR2 (germline): MNHNY, SVGAGI (reference sequence).

There are many counts of this clonotype. The chain has TRBV15 and TRBJ1-6; 8 bases are shared with TRBD1. The ends lost 5 bases at V and 7 bases at J; junction bases unmatched: 7. Germline CDR1 LNHNV, CDR2 YYDKDF (reference sequence). The CDR3 has 15 residues. In DNA, the CDR3 is TGTGCCACCAGCCCCCGGGACAGGAGGAATTCACCCCTCCACTTT. This gives the protein CATSPRDRRNSPLHF.